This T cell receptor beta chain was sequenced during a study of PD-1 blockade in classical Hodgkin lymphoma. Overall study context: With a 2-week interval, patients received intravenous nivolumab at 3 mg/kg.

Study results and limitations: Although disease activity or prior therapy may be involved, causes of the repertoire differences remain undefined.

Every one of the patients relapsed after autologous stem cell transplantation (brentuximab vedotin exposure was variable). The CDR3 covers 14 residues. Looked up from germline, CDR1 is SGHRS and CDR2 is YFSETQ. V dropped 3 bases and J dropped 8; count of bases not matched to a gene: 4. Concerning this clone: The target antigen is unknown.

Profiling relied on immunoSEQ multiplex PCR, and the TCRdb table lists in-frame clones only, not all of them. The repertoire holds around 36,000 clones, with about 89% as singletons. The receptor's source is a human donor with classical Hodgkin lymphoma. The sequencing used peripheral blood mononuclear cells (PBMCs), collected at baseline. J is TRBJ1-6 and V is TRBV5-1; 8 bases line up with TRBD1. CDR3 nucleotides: TGCGCCAGCAGCTCGGGACAGGACGATTCACCCCTCCACTTT. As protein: CASSSGQDDSPLHF.